This T cell receptor beta chain was recorded in a study of CD8+ T cells in alopecia areata. This CDR3 contains 15 residues. The germline V gene encodes CDR1 MNHNS and CDR2 SASEGT. V lost 7 bases and J lost 0, with 13 bases in between. The count of this clone is one. Its matching antigen is unknown. Study outcomes and limitations: TCR sharing across patients was less clear than in mice, possibly HLA-related.

Extraction of RNA preceded its reverse transcription into cDNA, which served as the sequencing template. Produced via immunoSEQ multiplex PCR; TCRdb's table is partial and in-frame only. The sample yields around 97,000 clones, roughly 53% seen once. Material: CD4+ T cells sorted from blood. The sequence was obtained from a human donor in good health. The chain recombines TRBV6-1 with TRBJ1-5, with D unresolved. The CDR3 DNA reads TGTGCCAGCACCGAGACGGAATATAGCAATCAGCCCCAGCATTTT. Protein product: CASTETEYSNQPQHF.